This T cell receptor beta chain stems from a study of regulatory T cells in long-lasting Graves disease. Study information: Over 5 years on antithyroid drugs plus positive TSH receptor antibodies marked Graves' disease as persistent. General study findings and limits: The TCR repertoire of persistent Graves' patients was less diverse than that of newly diagnosed ones.

A remark on this clonotype: Antigen: not known.

The CDR3 contains 12 residues. The germline V gene encodes CDR1 SGHDT and CDR2 YYEEEE. The V and J ends lost 4 bases and 3 bases respectively, with 7 bases between them. CDR3-region Arm-PCR and iRepertoire HTBI primers produced the TCR beta libraries. In the original analysis: Spanning all samples, the identified segments comprised approximately 60 TRBV and around 15 TRBJ. TCRdb ran MiXCR on the multiplex PCR reads and lists one entry per CDR3 protein. The V and J calls were not made by the authors but by TCRdb's processing. The sample holds 400,000 to 500,000 distinct CDR3 sequences, approximately 23% seen once. The time point was: persistent/refractory GD, antithyroid drugs over 5 years with positive TRAb. PBMCs provided the RNA from which the TCR library was made.

The clonotype comes from a female donor with Graves disease. Here the sequenced sample was peripheral blood mononuclear cells (PBMCs), taken when the disease was refractory, from a patient treated with antithyroid drugs. The V call is TRBV5-6, the J call TRBJ2-5; D remains ambiguous. CDR3 sequence reads: CASSLRKETQYF. The CDR3 nucleotides are TGTGCCAGCAGCCTGAGGAAAGAGACCCAGTACTTC.